This TCR beta chain was observed in a study of control samples from healthy donors and cancer patients. The table came from immunoSEQ multiplex PCR; TCRdb's copy has only in-frame clones and leaves some out. The table shows over 100,000 clones, with about 88% occurring only once. CDR3 length: 14 amino acids. The V and J ends lost 4 bases and 1 base respectively, with 11 bases between them. Germline V gives CDR1 SGHKS, CDR2 YYEKEE (reference sequence). This clone came up once. Input material: blood. The rearrangement links TRBV5-5 to TRBJ1-1, with a possible D match to TRBD1 (5 bases). This TCR came from a man in his fifties or sixties in good health. The CDR3 nucleotides read TGTGCCAGCAGCGCCAGGGACTGGAACACTGAAGCTTTCTTT. It translates to CASSARDWNTEAFF.